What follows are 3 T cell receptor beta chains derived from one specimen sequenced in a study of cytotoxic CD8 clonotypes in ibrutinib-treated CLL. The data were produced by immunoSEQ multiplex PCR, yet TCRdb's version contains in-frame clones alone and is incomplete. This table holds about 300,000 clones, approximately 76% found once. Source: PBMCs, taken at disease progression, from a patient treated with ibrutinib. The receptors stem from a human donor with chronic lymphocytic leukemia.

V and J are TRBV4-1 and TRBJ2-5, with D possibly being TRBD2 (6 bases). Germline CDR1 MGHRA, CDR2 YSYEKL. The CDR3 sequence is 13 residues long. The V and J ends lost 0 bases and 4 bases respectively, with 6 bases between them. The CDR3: CASSQEGLETQYF. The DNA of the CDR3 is TGCGCCAGCAGCCAAGAGGGACTAGAGACCCAGTACTTC.

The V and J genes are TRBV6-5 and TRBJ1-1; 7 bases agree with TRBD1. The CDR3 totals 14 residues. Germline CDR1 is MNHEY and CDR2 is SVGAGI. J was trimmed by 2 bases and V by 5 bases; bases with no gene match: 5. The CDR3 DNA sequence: TGTGCCAGCAGTCTTCGACAGGGAAACACTGAAGCTTTCTTT. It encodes CASSLRQGNTEAFF.

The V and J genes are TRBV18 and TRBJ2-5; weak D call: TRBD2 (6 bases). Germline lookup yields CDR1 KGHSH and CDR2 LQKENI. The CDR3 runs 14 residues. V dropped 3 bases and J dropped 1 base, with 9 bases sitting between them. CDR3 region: CASSPPGLQETQYF. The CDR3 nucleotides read TGTGCCAGCTCACCGCCGGGACTCCAAGAGACCCAGTACTTC.